The entry that follows covers one T cell receptor (beta chain) sequence. Its antigen is not identified. This sample was included in a study of regulatory and conventional T cells in RAG deficiency. Conventional CD4+ T cells were sorted from blood as CD25-low CD127-high cells. Using immunoSEQ multiplex PCR, the repertoire was profiled, and TCRdb retains in-frame clones only, with some absent. This repertoire shows 20,000 to 25,000 clones, 95% to 96% found once; its top ten account for roughly 1.3%. The CDR3 runs to 15 residues. The germline CDR1 and CDR2 sequences are SGHAT and FQNNGV. V shed 5 bases and J 1 base; nucleotides not matched to a gene: 3. Broader study findings: Other subsets showed roughly 10-fold reductions, but Treg unique TCR beta sequences fell 75 to 100-fold in these patients.

These records were also assigned to another study, of regulatory T cells. That study adds: The primer mix had 52 TRBV and 13 TRBJ primers.

The chain combines TRBV11-2 with TRBJ2-7; 12 nucleotides align to TRBD2. This sequence was found in a human donor in good health. The sequenced material came from CD25- CD4+ T cells sorted from blood. The DNA of the CDR3 is TGTGCCAGCAGCATCCTAGCGGGGGGGTCCTACGAGCAGTACTTC. Translating gives CASSILAGGSYEQYF.